This T cell receptor beta chain was found in a study of cytomegalovirus exposure and HLA in healthy donors. Findings and limits, study-wide: The tendency of first-cohort TCR clusters to co-occur in the 120 or so validation repertoires was the finding of a later analysis.

Comments on this clone: Its target is not known.

The donors belonged to the approximately 120-subject validation cohort, separate from the roughly 650-subject first cohort. Generated by immunoSEQ multiplex PCR, the TCRdb table keeps only in-frame clones and is missing some. The table records about 190,000 clones, 80% to 85% of them present only once. The V and J ends lost 3 bases and 1 base respectively, with 10 bases between them. The CDR3 loop spans 14 amino acids. Germline lookup yields CDR1 SGHRS and CDR2 YFSETQ. The receptor comes from a woman younger than 35 in good health and CMV-seropositive. The sample was PBMCs. The rearrangement links TRBV5-1 to TRBJ1-1, with D possibly being TRBD1 (6 bases). The CDR3 DNA follows: TGCGCCAGCAGCTGGGGGCCCCAGAACACTGAAGCTTTCTTT. Encoded protein: CASSWGPQNTEAFF. The variable domain in full, with the rest retrieved from reference TRBV5-1 and TRBJ1-1, is KAGVTQTPRYLIKTRGQQVTLSCSPISGHRSVSWYQQTPGQGLQFLFEYFSETQRNKGNFPGRFSGRQFSNSRSEMNVSTLELGDSALYLCASSWGPQNTEAFFGQGTRLTVV.